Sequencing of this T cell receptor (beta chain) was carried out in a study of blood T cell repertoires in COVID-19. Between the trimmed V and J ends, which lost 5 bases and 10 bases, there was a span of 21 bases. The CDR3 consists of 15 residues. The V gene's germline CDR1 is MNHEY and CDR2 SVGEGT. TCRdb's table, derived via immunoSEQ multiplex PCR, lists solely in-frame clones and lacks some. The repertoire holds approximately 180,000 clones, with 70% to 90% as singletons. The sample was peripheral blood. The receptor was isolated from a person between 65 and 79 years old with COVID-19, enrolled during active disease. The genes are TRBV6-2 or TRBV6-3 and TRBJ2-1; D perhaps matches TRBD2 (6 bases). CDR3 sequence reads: CASSGTGLTLGEQFF. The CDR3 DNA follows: TGTGCCAGCAGTGGAACGGGACTCACCCTCGGGGAGCAGTTCTTC.